This T cell receptor beta chain is from a study of T-cell memory formation after mild COVID-19. Overall study results and limits: Mainly in CM and EM were contracting CD4+ clones; CD8+ were in EMRA. Some responding clones appeared in pre-infection memory, suggesting cross-reactive memory joined.

From 5'RACE with constant-segment primers came TCR alpha and TCR beta cDNA libraries that carried sample barcodes and UMIs. One entry per CDR3 protein, called by TCRdb with MiXCR from the 5' RACE reads. The sample has roughly 320,000 distinct CDR3 sequences, around 30% seen once; the top ten hold approximately 12%. About this clonotype itself: Its specificity is not known.

Sequenced input: PBMCs or a T cell subset sorted from them (not recorded which). This TCR was recovered from an adult woman who had mild COVID-19 (a few samples of this study predate the infection). Cell type and time point are not known.

Written as DNA, the CDR3 is TGTGCCACCAGTGATTCTAAGTTCGGGGCTGGGGAGCAGTACTTC. Translation gives CATSDSKFGAGEQYF. V gene TRBV24-1 combines with J gene TRBJ2-7, with D perhaps assigned TRBD1 or TRBD2 (5 bases each). V gave up 2 bases and J gave up 7 bases, with 17 bases separating them. The V gene's germline CDR1 is KGHDR and CDR2 SFDVKD. This CDR3 has 15 residues.